This TCR beta chain was captured by sequencing in a study of cytomegalovirus exposure and HLA in healthy donors. Looked up from germline, CDR1 is SGHNT and CDR2 is YYREEE (reference sequence). The CDR3 covers 13 residues. The V end was cut by 6 bases, the J end by 3 bases, with 12 bases between. Both 60 Vbeta primers and 13 Jbeta primers went into the PCR. The method was immunoSEQ multiplex PCR; TCRdb's version includes in-frame clones alone and lacks a portion of them. Recorded for this sample: tens of thousands of clones. Study-level points and caveats: A further, later analysis showed that HLA-associated TCR beta chains (compared with equally common others) were more clonally expanded. Later findings reportedly placed an Asian-associated ancestry cluster below the roughly 670-donor mean for N-insertions. Researchers reported in a later analysis that a missense DCLRE1C variant was tied to TCR beta V- and J-gene trimming.

Points on this clone: Antigen specificity is unknown.

The sequence derives from a man aged 45-65 years in good health and CMV-seronegative. The sequencing sample was made of PBMCs. This chain connects TRBV5-4 to TRBJ2-5, with D maybe TRBD2 (5 bases). The CDR3 is CASTGEVEETQYF. The CDR3 DNA is TGTGCCAGCACCGGGGAAGTTGAAGAGACCCAGTACTTC.